This paragraph covers one T cell receptor beta chain sequence. What it binds is not known. The sample is drawn from a study of siplizumab effects on memory and regulatory T cells. Study observations and caveats: There appeared to be greater diversity in naive T cells than in memory cells, and naive T cells seemed major contributors to the alloresponse. Mappable CD4+ clones that were alloreactive averaged about 63% Treg-derived with siplizumab versus approximately 25% in controls.

CDR3 size: 15 residues. Germline CDR1 reads SGDLS; CDR2 reads YYNGEE. The ends were cut back, 3 bases at V and 3 bases at J, with 16 bases in the middle. Assays covered roughly 100,000 TCR templates per sample. Assay: immunoSEQ multiplex PCR; the TCRdb copy retains only in-frame clones and omits some. Among about 10,000 clones listed, approximately 40% were seen once. In the mixed lymphocyte reaction, cells were cocultured for 6 to 7 days at 37°C. Investigators stained responder PBMCs with CFSE and stimulator PBMCs with Violet Dye, then mixed them 1:1. The material sequenced was CFSE-low (dividing) CD8+ T cells sorted from an allogeneic mixed lymphocyte reaction. This sequence originates from a human donor in good health; the cells came from an allogeneic mixed lymphocyte reaction. The chain employs TRBV9 and TRBJ2-7; D unresolved. The CDR3 sequence: CASSGGDFPDYEQYF. The CDR3, as DNA: TGTGCCAGCAGCGGCGGCGACTTTCCCGACTACGAGCAGTACTTC.